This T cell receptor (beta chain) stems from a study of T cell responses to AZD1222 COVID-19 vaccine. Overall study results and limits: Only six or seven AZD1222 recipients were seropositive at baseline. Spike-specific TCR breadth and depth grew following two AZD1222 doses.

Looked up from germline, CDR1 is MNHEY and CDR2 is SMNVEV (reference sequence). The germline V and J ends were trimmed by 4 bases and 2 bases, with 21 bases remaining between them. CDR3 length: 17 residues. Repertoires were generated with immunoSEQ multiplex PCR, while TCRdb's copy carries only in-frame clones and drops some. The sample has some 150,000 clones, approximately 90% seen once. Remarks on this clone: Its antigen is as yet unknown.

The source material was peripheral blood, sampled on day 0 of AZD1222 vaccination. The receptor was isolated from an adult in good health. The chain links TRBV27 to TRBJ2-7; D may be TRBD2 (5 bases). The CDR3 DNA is TGTGCCAGCAGTTATCCCCTCCCGGGGTGGAGGACCTACGAGCAGTACTTC. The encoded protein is CASSYPLPGWRTYEQYF.